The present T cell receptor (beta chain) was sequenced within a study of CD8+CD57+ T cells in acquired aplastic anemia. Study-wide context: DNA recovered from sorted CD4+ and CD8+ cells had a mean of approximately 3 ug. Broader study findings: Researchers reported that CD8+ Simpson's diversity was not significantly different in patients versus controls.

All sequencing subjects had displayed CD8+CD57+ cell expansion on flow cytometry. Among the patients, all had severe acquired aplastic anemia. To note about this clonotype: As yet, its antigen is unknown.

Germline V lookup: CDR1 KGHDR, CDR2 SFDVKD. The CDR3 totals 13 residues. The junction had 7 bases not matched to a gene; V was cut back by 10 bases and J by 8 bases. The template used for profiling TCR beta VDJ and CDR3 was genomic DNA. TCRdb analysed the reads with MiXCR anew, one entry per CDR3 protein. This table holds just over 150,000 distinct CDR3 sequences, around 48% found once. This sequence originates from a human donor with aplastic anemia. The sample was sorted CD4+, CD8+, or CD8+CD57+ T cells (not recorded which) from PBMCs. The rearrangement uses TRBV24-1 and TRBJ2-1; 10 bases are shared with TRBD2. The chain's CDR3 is CATASGSVDEQFF. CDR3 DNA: TGTGCCACTGCTAGCGGGAGTGTGGATGAGCAGTTCTTC.